This T cell receptor (beta chain) was recorded in a study of T-cell reconstitution after alpha-beta-depleted transplantation in children. Molecular barcoding with unique molecular identifiers was used for the TCRbeta library. TCRdb ran MiXCR on the PCR reads and lists one entry per CDR3 protein. The data contain 440,000 or so distinct CDR3 sequences, about 40% of them seen just once; the ten biggest clones take up 27%. Trimming stripped 3 bases from V and 5 bases from J, with 10 bases between. This CDR3 has 14 residues. General study results and limits: Alpha-beta T cells about two months after transplant reportedly derived from several hundred expanded graft clones.

This clonotype was seen a handful of times. The antigen is undetermined. Sequencing was performed on PBMCs, taken before TCRalphabeta/CD19-depleted stem cell transplant. The TCR was taken from a girl aged 2 to 9 with aplastic anemia, due to receive a stem cell transplant. V and J are TRBV12-3 or TRBV12-4 and TRBJ2-2; D may be TRBD1 or TRBD2 (5 bases each). The CDR3, as DNA: TGTGCCAGCAGTTTCCCCGAGGGGACCGGGGAGCTGTTTTTT. Translated: CASSFPEGTGELFF.